This T cell receptor beta chain originates from a study of OX40 agonist ivuxolimab in advanced cancers. As for the study in general: Prior anti-PD-1, anti-PD-L1 or anti-CTLA-4 therapy was allowed; more than 30% had some.

Libraries were prepared by immunoSEQ multiplex PCR; TCRdb keeps only in-frame clonotypes and omits some of them. The sample has about 80,000 clones; approximately 85% are singletons. The CDR3 length is 19 residues. V gave up 3 bases and J gave up 5 bases; unmatched junction bases: 15. Per the germline V gene, CDR1 is LNHDA and CDR2 is SQIVND (reference sequence). V usage is TRBV19 and J usage is TRBJ1-3; 11 nucleotides match TRBD1. Sequenced here: CD4+ or CD8+ T cells sorted from blood, sampled in a trial of the OX40 agonist ivuxolimab. The source is an adult with an advanced solid tumor such as melanoma, head and neck, liver or kidney cancer. CDR3 amino acids: CASSIPDGGQGDVRNTIYF. CDR3 bases: TGTGCCAGTAGTATTCCCGATGGGGGACAGGGGGATGTCAGAAACACCATATATTTT.